This note documents a single T cell receptor beta chain sequence. Its antigen is undetermined. The CDR3 runs 15 residues. Germline CDR1 and CDR2: MNHEY and SMNVEV (reference sequence). The J segment lost 4 bases and the V segment lost 5 bases, leaving 7 bases of the junction unmatched. In the PCR, 60 Vbeta and 13 Jbeta primers were used. TCRdb keeps only in-frame clones here, not all; method: immunoSEQ multiplex PCR. Of tens of thousands of clones listed, 7.6% were seen once; the top ten hold roughly 2%. This sample is drawn from a study of cytomegalovirus exposure and HLA in healthy donors. Overall study results and limits: Highly shared variants forming one cluster were likely a sequencing artifact. Cytomegalovirus status was reportedly diagnosed by the classifier with high sensitivity and specificity.

The sequencing input was PBMCs. The chain employs TRBV27 and TRBJ1-2, with 10 bases matching TRBD1. The receptor was derived from a man in his fifties or sixties in good health and CMV-seronegative. CDR3 amino acids: CASSKSRTGGYGYTF. In nucleotides, the CDR3 is TGTGCCAGCAGTAAATCCCGGACAGGGGGCTATGGCTACACCTTC.